A few counts support the clone carrying this TCR beta chain. TCRdb re-called the 5' RACE reads through MiXCR, storing one row per CDR3 protein. The sample consists of some 50,000 distinct CDR3 sequences, 7.6% of them appearing once. The sample's time point: sample taken at primary tumor resection. TCRs were sequenced from unsorted whole RNA of tumor, nontumor lung or PBMC. The record originates from a study of spatial heterogeneity in lung cancer. The V gene end was trimmed by 2 bases and the J gene end by 2 bases; junction bases not matched to a gene: 4. The CDR3 sequence is 15 residues long. CDR1 and CDR2 (germline): LGHNA, YNFKEQ.

The clonotype originates from a female donor with early-stage non-small cell lung cancer. The sample here was PBMCs, taken at surgery. V gene TRBV4-2 combines with J gene TRBJ1-2; 8 nucleotides match TRBD1. In DNA form, the CDR3 reads TGTGCCAGCAGCCAACCGGGACAGGAAAACTATGGCTACACCTTC. This codes for CASSQPGQENYGYTF.